The table lists the clone carrying this T cell receptor (beta chain) with a count of one. The V gene end was trimmed by 11 bases and the J gene end by 3 bases; junction bases not matched to a gene: 12. The germline V gene encodes CDR1 LNHNV and CDR2 YYDKDF (reference sequence). There are 14 residues in the CDR3. This entry comes from a study of T cell repertoires in cytomegalovirus infection. Study summary: Indications of both CMV infection and matching HLA type were provided by public TCR beta signatures.

TCRdb re-called the reads with MiXCR, one entry per CDR3 protein. This sample yields 150,000 to 200,000 distinct CDR3 sequences, of which roughly 30% are seen a single time; approximately 31% belongs to the top ten. This receptor was identified in a human donor in good health (CMV status not recorded). Some clones in this sample may be carry-over from other donors' samples. The chain couples TRBV15 to TRBJ2-7, with 8 bases fitting TRBD2. Sample: PBMCs. CDR3 bases: TGTGCCGCGAAAGAAGCGGGGGCGGACTACGAGCAGTACTTC. Its protein is CAAKEAGADYEQYF.